These T cell receptor beta chains were read from a single sample in a study of siplizumab effects on memory and regulatory T cells. This table comes from immunoSEQ multiplex PCR, and its TCRdb copy is limited to in-frame clones, with some not included. Of fewer than 120,000 clones listed, about nine tenths are singletons. Sequences were obtained from CD4+ T cells sorted from blood. All receptors derive from a human donor in good health. The CDR3 runs from the conserved cysteine through the conserved F or W. A D gene is named only where the DNA matches it firmly. Clone size is not always given. Where it is, it says once, few, many or a class for expanded clones.

clone size	V gene	J gene	D gene	CDR3 DNA	CDR3 protein
-	TRBV5-4	TRBJ2-7	TRBD2	TGTGCCAGCAGCACGGGGACTAGCGGGGGACCCTCCGAGCAGTACTTC	CASSTGTSGGPSEQYF
-	TRBV19	TRBJ2-3	TRBD1	TGTGCCAGTAGTCCTTCTGGACAGGGACATATTACGCAGTATTTT	CASSPSGQGHITQYF
once	TRBV30	TRBJ1-6	-	TGTGCCTGGAGTTTGGACAGCCCGGAAAATAATTCACCCCTCCACTTT	CAWSLDSPENNSPLHF
-	TRBV21-1	TRBJ2-5	-	TGTGCCAGCAGCAAATTAACTAGCGGGGGGACACAAGAGACCCAGTACTTC	CASSKLTSGGTQETQYF
-	TRBV7-2	TRBJ1-6	TRBD1	TGTGCCAGCAGCCCAACCGTTGCAGGGGGCTCACCCCTCCACTTT	CASSPTVAGGSPLHF
-	TRBV5-8	TRBJ2-7	-	TGTGCCAGCAGCTTGGAGGGCAGCGGGTACGAGCAGTACTTC	CASSLEGSGYEQYF
-	TRBV2	TRBJ2-7	-	TGTGCCAGCACCAGGAGAACCTACGAGCAGTACTTC	CASTRRTYEQYF
-	TRBV19	TRBJ2-5	TRBD1	TGTGCCAGTAGTGCGAGACTTGGGACAGGGGGAGAGACCCAGTACTTC	CASSARLGTGGETQYF
-	TRBV11-3	TRBJ1-6	-	TGTGCCAGCAGCCGACGGTATAATTCACCCCTCCACTTT	CASSRRYNSPLHF
once	TRBV2	TRBJ2-3	-	TGTGCCACCCTAGAGGGGGTCTGGGAGGGGAACACAGATACGCAGTATTTT	CATLEGVWEGNTDTQYF
-	TRBV2	TRBJ1-4	-	TGTGCCAGCACCGGGGAGTTAGCAACTAATGAAAAACTGTTTTTT	CASTGELATNEKLFF
once	TRBV18	TRBJ1-1	-	TGTGCCAGCTCACCAACCCGCACTGAAGCTTTCTTT	CASSPTRTEAFF
-	TRBV4-1	TRBJ1-5	-	TGCGCCAGCAGCCAAGATACCCTCAGGGGAGGTCAGCCCCAGCATTTT	CASSQDTLRGGQPQHF
-	TRBV10-3	TRBJ2-2	-	TGTGCCATCAGTGAGACAGGGGAGCTGTTTTTT	CAISETGELFF
-	TRBV19	TRBJ1-1	-	TGTGCCAGTAGGACGGCAGGGTCGAACACTGAAGCTTTCTTT	CASRTAGSNTEAFF
-	TRBV11-2	TRBJ2-4	TRBD1	TGTGCCAGCAGCTTTACCAGGGGGCACATTCAGTACTTC	CASSFTRGHIQYF
few	TRBV13	TRBJ2-1	TRBD1	TGTGCCAGCAGACGTGGGGGGGACAGGGTTCCTCATGAGCAGTTCTTC	CASRRGGDRVPHEQFF
once	TRBV19	TRBJ2-2	TRBD1	TGTGCCAGTAAAGTGACCGGGACAGGGATTATCCCCGGGGAGCTGTTTTTT	CASKVTGTGIIPGELFF
once	TRBV18	TRBJ1-1	-	TGTGCCAGCTCACCACGGGACTTGAACACTGAAGCTTTCTTT	CASSPRDLNTEAFF
-	TRBV19	TRBJ1-1	TRBD1	TGTGCCAGTAGGCCGAGGGACAGGACTTACACTGAAGCTTTCTTT	CASRPRDRTYTEAFF
-	TRBV14	TRBJ1-2	-	TGTGCCAGCAGCCAGCTTCAGACAGGCATCTATGGCTACACCTTC	CASSQLQTGIYGYTF
-	TRBV5-4	TRBJ1-3	TRBD1	TGTGCCAGCAGCATGGGACAGGCGGGTAGCTCTGGAAACACCATATATTTT	CASSMGQAGSSGNTIYF
-	TRBV7-9	TRBJ2-2	-	TGTGCCAGCAGCTTTCGAGCGAACACCGGGGAGCTGTTTTTT	CASSFRANTGELFF
-	TRBV6-5	TRBJ2-7	-	TGTGCCAGCAGTTACGGAGGGCCAGGGTCCTCCTACGAGCAGTACTTC	CASSYGGPGSSYEQYF
-	TRBV7-9	TRBJ1-2	-	TGTGCCAGCAGCTTCGATTCCAACTATGGCTACACCTTC	CASSFDSNYGYTF
-	TRBV18	TRBJ2-5	TRBD2	TGTGCCAGCTCTCTCCCGACTAGCGGTCAGACCCAGTACTTC	CASSLPTSGQTQYF
-	TRBV5-1	TRBJ2-1	TRBD1	TGCGCCACCTCCTTAACCGGGACAGCTCTGAACAATGAGCAGTTCTTC	CATSLTGTALNNEQFF
-	TRBV18	TRBJ1-2	-	TGTGCCAGCTCAAGGGACGGCAACTATGGCTACACCTTC	CASSRDGNYGYTF
-	TRBV21-1	TRBJ1-4	-	TGTGCCAGCAGCACTTCTCCGGGACCGGGGGCGACTAATGAAAAACTGTTTTTT	CASSTSPGPGATNEKLFF
-	TRBV7-8	TRBJ2-7	TRBD2	TGTGCCAGCAGCCCCTCCTACTTGGGACTAGCGGGAGCAAAGGAGCAGTACTTC	CASSPSYLGLAGAKEQYF
-	TRBV5-4	TRBJ2-7	-	TGTGCCAGCAGCTTGGATGGGGGACCCTACGAGCAGTACTTC	CASSLDGGPYEQYF
-	TRBV7-3	TRBJ2-2	TRBD1	TGTGCCAGCAGCTCCCAGACAGGGGCGTACACCGGGGAGCTGTTTTTT	CASSSQTGAYTGELFF
-	TRBV19	TRBJ1-4	-	TGTGCCACCAGAGGGGGGGCTACTAATGAAAAACTGTTTTTT	CATRGGATNEKLFF
-	TRBV5-1	TRBJ2-5	TRBD1	TGCGCCAGCACCCAATCGACAGGGGGCGGTGAGACCCAGTACTTC	CASTQSTGGGETQYF
-	TRBV11-3	TRBJ2-3	-	TGTGCCAGCAGCTTGGGAGGATCCCTAGGGGCAGATACGCAGTATTTT	CASSLGGSLGADTQYF
-	TRBV7-3	TRBJ2-7	TRBD1	TGTGCCAGCAGCTTAATGGCAGGACAGGGACTCTACGAGCAGTACTTC	CASSLMAGQGLYEQYF
-	TRBV19	TRBJ1-6	TRBD1	TGTGCCAGTAGTATAGATGAGGGGGCTCAGGATTCACCCCTCCACTTT	CASSIDEGAQDSPLHF
few	TRBV6-5	TRBJ2-6	-	TGTGCCAGCAGCACGATCGCGGTCGGGGCCAACGTCCTGACTTTC	CASSTIAVGANVLTF
-	TRBV6-1	TRBJ1-2	-	TGTGCCAGCAGTCTACGCAGTTATGGCTACACCTTC	CASSLRSYGYTF
once	TRBV29-1	TRBJ1-5	TRBD1	TGCAGCGTTGAAGATAGCGGGACAGGGAATCAGCCCCAGCATTTT	CSVEDSGTGNQPQHF
-	TRBV28	TRBJ1-2	TRBD1	TGCTACGCGGCCCCGGGACAGGGATCCGGCTATGGCTACACCTTC	CYAAPGQGSGYGYTF
-	TRBV7-6	TRBJ2-2	-	TGTGCCAGCAGCTTTATATCGAACACCGGGGAGCTGTTTTTT	CASSFISNTGELFF